This T cell receptor (beta chain) was captured in a study of shared clonotypes between healthy human individuals. General study points: Sharing across four donors was highest in naive CD4 (roughly 5%) and lowest in memory CD8 (about 0.4%). Represented diversity, genetic and exposure-history alike, was limited by few donors.

A remark on this clone: No antigen is known for it.

CD8 cells regarded as naive lacked CD45RO, were positively chosen for CCR7, and omitted terminally differentiated effector memory CD45RA+ cells. In the study's own analysis: Without quality scores, immunoSEQ junctional reads could not be filtered like full-length reads. Measured with immunoSEQ multiplex PCR; TCRdb has only the in-frame clones, and not every one. D and trimming were read from the DNA, whereas the V and J calls and clone size are those reported in that table. The sample holds about 2.1 million clones, around 95% seen once. The sequence derives from a man in his late teens or twenties in good health. Some clones in this sample may be carry-over from other donors' samples. The sample was naive CD8+ T cells from PBMCs.

The CDR3 DNA is TGTGCCAGCAGTTTATTCGTAAGGAGCGCTGAAGCTTTCTTT. Its translation is CASSLFVRSAEAFF. This rearrangement joins TRBV27 to TRBJ1-1; D is undetermined. Germline loops: CDR1 MNHEY, CDR2 SMNVEV (reference sequence). The V gene lost 1 base and the J gene lost 6 bases, with 12 bases spanning the gap. This CDR3 contains 14 residues.